These 30 T cell receptor beta chains share one sample of origin, sequenced in a study of CD8 T cells in ankylosing spondylitis. MiXCR, run by TCRdb on the 5' RACE reads, gives a single entry per CDR3 protein. The profile covers roughly 180,000 distinct CDR3 sequences, with about 13% appearing a single time and approximately 15% taken by the ten largest. Source material: blood, either unsorted or a sorted T cell fraction (not recorded which). Receptor source: a male donor with ankylosing spondylitis or in good health (not recorded which).

V usage is TRBV7-2 and J usage is TRBJ2-1; 8 bases fit TRBD2. CDR1 is SGHTA, CDR2 FQGNSA, per germline. V gave up 2 bases and J gave up 7 bases; unmatched junction bases: 10. This CDR3 is 16 amino acids long. The CDR3 protein is CASSLLAGSGENEQFF. In nucleotides, the CDR3 is TGTGCCAGCAGCTTACTAGCGGGCAGCGGTGAGAATGAGCAGTTCTTC.

The chain links TRBV5-8 to TRBJ1-5; no definite D call. Germline values: CDR1 SGHTS, CDR2 YDEGEE. Trimming cost V 6 bases and J 7 bases, with 23 bases left between them. This CDR3 contains 16 residues. For the CDR3, the DNA is TGTGCCAGCACCCGGCCCGGAGCCCAGAGGGAACAGCCCCAGCATTTT. Residues: CASTRPGAQREQPQHF. Full variable domain (outside the CDR3, taken from reference TRBV5-8 and TRBJ1-5): EAGVTQSPTHLIKTRGQQATLRCSPISGHTSVYWYQQALGLGLQFLLWYDEGEERNRGNFPPRFSGRQFPNYSSELNVNALELEDSALYLCASTRPGAQREQPQHFGDGTRLSIL.

The chain employs TRBV19 and TRBJ1-4; no definite D call. This CDR3 is 11 amino acids long. Trimming took 2 bases from V and 8 from J, leaving 3 bases between them. The germline V gene has CDR1 LNHDA and CDR2 SQIVND (reference sequence). CDR3 nucleotides: TGTGCCAGTAGTATAAGGGAAAAACTGTTTTTT. The encoded protein is CASSIREKLFF.

This clonotype has a single count. The chain carries TRBV25-1 and TRBJ2-2; D is unresolved. V shed 4 bases and J shed 1 base, with 13 bases lying between them. Per germline, CDR1 MGHDK and CDR2 SYGVNS. The CDR3 length is 16 residues. The CDR3 protein is CASSGTWAENTGELFF. In DNA, the CDR3 is TGTGCCAGCAGTGGGACGTGGGCGGAGAACACCGGGGAGCTGTTTTTT.

V gene TRBV6-5 combines with J gene TRBJ1-5; a weak D match, TRBD1 (5 bases). V was clipped by 2 bases and J by 7 bases, with 9 bases between them. CDR1 is MNHEY and CDR2 is SVGAGI in the germline V gene. The length of the CDR3 is 13 residues. CDR3 DNA: TGTGCCAGCAGTTACCGGGGGGGACAGCCCCAGCATTTT. It codes for CASSYRGGQPQHF.

This clonotype was recorded a few times. CDR3 sequence: CASSLEPGSNEQFF. CDR3 bases: TGTGCCAGCAGCTTGGAGCCGGGGTCCAATGAGCAGTTCTTC. The rearrangement joins TRBV5-6 to TRBJ2-1; D may be TRBD2 (5 bases). Germline V gives CDR1 SGHDT, CDR2 YYEEEE. V lost 0 bases and J lost 6, with 10 bases in between. CDR3 length: 14 residues.

The chain joins TRBV30 to TRBJ2-1, with TRBD2 identical over 9 bases. This CDR3 comprises 13 residues. The trim removed 5 bases at V and 7 bases at J, leaving 6 bases unmatched. From germline, CDR1 is GTSNPN and CDR2 SVGIG (reference sequence). The CDR3 loop reads CAWAGGRINEQFF. The DNA for the CDR3 is TGTGCCTGGGCGGGGGGGAGAATTAATGAGCAGTTCTTC. Based on the CDR3 plus reference TRBV30 and TRBJ2-1, the full variable domain is SQTIHQWPATLVQPVGSPLSLECTVEGTSNPNLYWYRQAAGRGLQLLFYSVGIGQISSEVPQNLSASRPQDRQFILSSKKLLLSDSGFYLCAWAGGRINEQFFGPGTRLTVL.

The chain couples TRBV27 to TRBJ2-1; 9 bases align to TRBD2. V dropped 5 bases and J dropped 2; count of bases not matched to a gene: 4. Germline assignment: CDR1 MNHEY and CDR2 SMNVEV (reference sequence). The CDR3 has 15 amino acids. Written as DNA, the CDR3 is TGTGCCAGCAGTGTACTAGCGGGCCCCTACAATGAGCAGTTCTTC. This codes for CASSVLAGPYNEQFF.

This clonotype has more than one count but fewer than ten. V gene TRBV7-8 combines with J gene TRBJ1-1; TRBD1 aligns across 7 bases. The V and J ends lost 1 base and 4 bases, in that order; junction bases with no gene match: 9. CDR3 size: 16 residues. Germline CDR1 and CDR2: SGHVS and FQNEAQ. The CDR3 spells CASSLEGAGWGTEAFF. In DNA form, the CDR3 reads TGTGCCAGCAGCTTAGAGGGGGCAGGTTGGGGCACTGAAGCTTTCTTT.

V and J are TRBV6-4 and TRBJ2-3, with 10 bases aligning to TRBD2. V was clipped by 7 bases and J by 2 bases; unmatched bases: 6. The germline V gene encodes CDR1 MRHNA and CDR2 SNTAGT. The CDR3 covers 15 residues. CDR3 loop: CASKKAGGATDTQYF. DNA of the CDR3: TGTGCCAGCAAAAAAGCGGGAGGGGCCACAGATACGCAGTATTTT.

Only a few counts were recorded for this clonotype. The genes are TRBV12-3 or TRBV12-4 and TRBJ2-2; 8 bases fit TRBD1. Unmatched junction bases numbered 7, after V lost 7 bases and J lost 0 bases. The CDR3 runs 16 residues. CDR3 bases: TGTGCCAGCACCACCGAACAGGGGGCGAACACCGGGGAGCTGTTTTTT. It is translated as CASTTEQGANTGELFF.

This chain joins TRBV7-9 and TRBJ1-5, with unresolved D. Germline CDR1 reads SEHNR; CDR2 reads FQNEAQ (reference sequence). V was clipped by 5 bases and J by 6 bases, with 14 bases between them. The CDR3 is made up of 14 amino acids. This CDR3 reads CASSPAPGSQPQHF. CDR3 bases: TGTGCCAGCAGCCCTGCCCCGGGAAGTCAGCCCCAGCATTTT.

This clonotype was observed a handful of times. This sequence joins TRBV7-9 and TRBJ2-7; a weak D match, TRBD2 (7 bases). Germline-derived CDR1 and CDR2 are SEHNR and FQNEAQ (reference sequence). With 6 bases removed from V and 3 bases from J, the gap between germline ends came to 15 bases. The length of the CDR3 is 14 residues. The CDR3 DNA sequence: TGTGCCAGCAGACGAGGGGGGGACCTCTACGAGCAGTACTTC. It translates to CASRRGGDLYEQYF. Drawing the rest from reference TRBV7-9 and TRBJ2-7, the complete variable domain is DTGVSQNPRHKITKRGQNVTFRCDPISEHNRLYWYRQTLGQGPEFLTYFQNEAQLEKSRLLSDRFSAERPKGSFSTLEIQRTEQGDSAMYLCASRRGGDLYEQYFGPGTRLTVT.

In its sample, this clonotype was seen many times. The chain uses TRBV5-1 and TRBJ1-1; D call uncertain. Trimming pared 7 bases from V and 4 bases from J, leaving 17 bases between. In germline, CDR1 is SGHRS, CDR2 YFSETQ. This CDR3 contains 14 residues. CDR3 protein: CASGVRSTATEAFF. CDR3 in DNA: TGCGCCAGCGGAGTCAGAAGTACGGCCACTGAAGCTTTCTTT.

Only a few counts were recorded for this clonotype. The chain uses TRBV20-1 and TRBJ2-7; 7 nucleotides line up with TRBD1. Germline V gene data show CDR1 as DFQATT and CDR2 as SNEGSKA (reference sequence). V shed 5 bases, J shed 3 bases, and the junction held 10 bases outside the gene matches. The CDR3 totals 14 residues. The CDR3: CSAHSGDRDYEQYF. The CDR3 DNA reads TGCAGTGCTCACTCAGGAGACAGGGACTACGAGCAGTACTTC.

V usage is TRBV6-1 and J usage is TRBJ2-3; D is perhaps TRBD2 (6 bases). Germline V gene sequence: CDR1 MNHNS, CDR2 SASEGT. The length of the CDR3 is 13 residues. The V gene lost 8 bases and the J gene lost 1 base, with 10 bases spanning the gap. CDR3 bases: TGTGCCAGCCATCCGGGGGGCACAGATACGCAGTATTTT. Amino acid sequence: CASHPGGTDTQYF.

There are a few counts of this clonotype. J is TRBJ1-2 and V is TRBV4-2; D unresolved. The CDR3 covers 15 residues. Trimming shortened V by 4 bases and J by 5 bases, and 17 bases separated the two germline ends. The germline gives CDR1 LGHNA, CDR2 YNFKEQ. The CDR3: CASSLDAAGRYGYTF. In nucleotides, the CDR3 is TGTGCCAGCAGCCTCGACGCAGCAGGCCGATATGGCTACACCTTC.

This clonotype was seen at least ten times. V and J are TRBV5-1 and TRBJ2-7; 10 nucleotides agree with TRBD1. The CDR3 consists of 15 residues. Germline trimming cut 5 bases from V and 3 bases from J; bases unmatched to any gene: 8. Germline V lookup: CDR1 SGHRS, CDR2 YFSETQ. DNA for the CDR3: TGCGCCAGCAGTATCGGGACAGGGGAGCTCTACGAGCAGTACTTC. Translation: CASSIGTGELYEQYF.

There are a few counts of this clonotype. V is TRBV7-9 and J is TRBJ1-2; TRBD1 agrees at 7 bases. The germline V gene has CDR1 SEHNR and CDR2 FQNEAQ (reference sequence). Trimming removed 8 bases from V and 2 bases from J; junction bases left unmatched: 8. The CDR3 is 14 amino acids. CDR3 protein: CASGLTGTNYGYTF. The CDR3 nucleotides read TGTGCCAGCGGCCTGACAGGGACGAACTATGGCTACACCTTC.

This clonotype was counted only a few times. The chain links TRBV6-1 to TRBJ1-1; D is perhaps TRBD1 (5 bases). The germline V and J ends were trimmed by 8 bases and 7 bases, with 17 bases remaining between them. Looked up from germline, CDR1 is MNHNS and CDR2 is SASEGT. This CDR3 spans 13 amino acids. CDR3 sequence: CASELGDSLEAFF. CDR3 DNA: TGTGCCAGCGAATTAGGGGATAGTCTTGAAGCTTTCTTT.

This clonotype was observed a handful of times. The chain uses TRBV5-6 and TRBJ1-1, with a possible D match to TRBD1 (5 bases). This CDR3 is built from 16 residues. Germline-derived CDR1 and CDR2 are SGHDT and YYEEEE. V was clipped by 0 bases and J by 0 bases, with 12 bases between them. The CDR3 loop is CASSLGQIRMNTEAFF. As DNA, the CDR3 is TGTGCCAGCAGCTTGGGACAGATTAGAATGAACACTGAAGCTTTCTTT.

The chain employs TRBV7-9 and TRBJ2-7; 10 bases map to TRBD1. The CDR3 sequence is 17 residues long. Germline CDR1 reads SEHNR; CDR2 reads FQNEAQ (reference sequence). V was clipped by 4 bases and J by 3 bases; unmatched bases: 12. The CDR3 reads CASSSTPGTGVFYEQYF. The DNA of the CDR3 is TGTGCCAGCAGCTCCACACCCGGGACAGGGGTGTTCTACGAGCAGTACTTC.

Many counts were recorded for this clonotype. This chain joins TRBV12-3 or TRBV12-4 and TRBJ2-7; 8 bases agree with TRBD1. The CDR3 has 13 residues. Unmatched junction bases numbered 1, after V lost 4 bases and J lost 2 bases. The CDR3 spells CASSWTGPYEQYF. The CDR3 DNA is TGTGCCAGCAGTTGGACAGGGCCCTACGAGCAGTACTTC.

This clonotype has more than one count but fewer than ten. V gene TRBV11-2 combines with J gene TRBJ2-1; TRBD2 matches at 8 bases. The CDR3 is 17 amino acids. V lost 2 bases, J lost 0 bases, and 6 bases stayed unmatched. The germline gives CDR1 SGHAT, CDR2 FQNNGV. Here the CDR3 reads CASSLHPAGGSYNEQFF. CDR3 coding DNA: TGTGCCAGCAGCTTACATCCCGCGGGGGGCTCCTACAATGAGCAGTTCTTC.

The chain recombines TRBV11-2 with TRBJ2-1; 9 nucleotides align to TRBD2. This CDR3 region has 19 residues. Per the germline V gene, CDR1 is SGHAT and CDR2 is FQNNGV. The trim removed 2 bases at V and 5 bases at J, leaving 16 bases unmatched. The CDR3 DNA reads TGTGCCAGCAGCTTAAATCACGAGCGGGAGGACGGGGCAAACAATGAGCAGTTCTTC. This translates into CASSLNHEREDGANNEQFF.

This clonotype showed up just a few times. The chain combines TRBV5-1 with TRBJ2-3; no definite D call. The ends were cut back, 0 bases at V and 2 bases at J, with 10 bases in the middle. The CDR3 length is 15 residues. Germline CDR1 SGHRS, CDR2 YFSETQ. The CDR3: CASSLESAPTDTQYF. The CDR3 DNA reads as TGCGCCAGCAGCTTGGAGTCGGCACCCACAGATACGCAGTATTTT. Full variable domain (rest looked up from reference TRBV5-1 and TRBJ2-3): KAGVTQTPRYLIKTRGQQVTLSCSPISGHRSVSWYQQTPGQGLQFLFEYFSETQRNKGNFPGRFSGRQFSNSRSEMNVSTLELGDSALYLCASSLESAPTDTQYFGPGTRLTVL.

The rearrangement links TRBV12-3 or TRBV12-4 to TRBJ2-1; tentatively, D is TRBD2 (6 bases). CDR3 length: 15 amino acids. Trimming cost V 6 bases and J 5 bases, with 17 bases left between them. CDR3 protein: CASRPSTDYNNEQFF. As DNA, the CDR3 is TGTGCCAGCAGACCATCTACGGACTACAACAATGAGCAGTTCTTC.

The V and J genes are TRBV4-1 and TRBJ2-7; 11 bases align to TRBD2. After removal of 2 bases from V and 1 base from J, the junction contained 7 bases not matched to a gene. Germline V CDR1 and CDR2: MGHRA, YSYEKL. The CDR3 sequence is 17 residues long. CDR3 sequence reads: CASSQTSGSLSSYEQYF. The CDR3 DNA is TGCGCCAGCAGCCAAACTAGCGGGAGTCTAAGTTCCTACGAGCAGTACTTC.

This clonotype was counted many times. DNA of the CDR3: TGTGCCAGCAGTGCGCCCGACCTTTCTGGAAACACCATATATTTT. Translated, it gives CASSAPDLSGNTIYF. The chain couples TRBV25-1 to TRBJ1-3; D call uncertain. The germline V gene encodes CDR1 MGHDK and CDR2 SYGVNS. The V end was cut by 4 bases, the J end by 1 base, with 11 bases between. This CDR3 spans 15 amino acids.

There are a few counts of this clonotype. CDR3 nucleotides: TGTGCCAGCAGTAACTCCTGGACAGGGGGCTTAAATGGGGCCAACGTCCTGACTTTC. Protein sequence: CASSNSWTGGLNGANVLTF. The chain uses TRBV2 and TRBJ2-6; 11 positions match TRBD1. Losses at the gene ends were 5 bases for V and 3 bases for J; bases not matched to a gene: 12. Germline-derived CDR1 and CDR2 are SNHLY and FYNNEI. The CDR3 spans 19 residues. Filled out from reference TRBV2 and TRBJ2-6, the complete variable domain reads EPEVTQTPSHQVTQMGQEVILRCVPISNHLYFYWYRQILGQKVEFLVSFYNNEISEKSEIFDDQFSVERPDGSNFTLKIRSTKLEDSAMYFCASSNSWTGGLNGANVLTFGAGSRLTVL.